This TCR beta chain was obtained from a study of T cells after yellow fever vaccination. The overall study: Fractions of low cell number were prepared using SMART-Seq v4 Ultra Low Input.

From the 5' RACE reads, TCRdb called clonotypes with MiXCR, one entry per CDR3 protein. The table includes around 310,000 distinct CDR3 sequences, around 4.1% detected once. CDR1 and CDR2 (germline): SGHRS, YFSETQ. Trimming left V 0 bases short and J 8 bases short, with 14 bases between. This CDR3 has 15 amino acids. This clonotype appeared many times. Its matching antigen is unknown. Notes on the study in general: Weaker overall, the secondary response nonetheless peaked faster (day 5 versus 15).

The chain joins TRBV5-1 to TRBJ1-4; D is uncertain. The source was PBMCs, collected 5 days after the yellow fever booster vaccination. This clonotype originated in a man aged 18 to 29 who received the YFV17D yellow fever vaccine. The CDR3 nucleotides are TGCGCCAGCAGCTTGGGACTAGGAGAGGGAGAAAAACTGTTTTTT. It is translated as CASSLGLGEGEKLFF. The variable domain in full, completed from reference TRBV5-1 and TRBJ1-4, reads KAGVTQTPRYLIKTRGQQVTLSCSPISGHRSVSWYQQTPGQGLQFLFEYFSETQRNKGNFPGRFSGRQFSNSRSEMNVSTLELGDSALYLCASSLGLGEGEKLFFGSGTQLSVL.